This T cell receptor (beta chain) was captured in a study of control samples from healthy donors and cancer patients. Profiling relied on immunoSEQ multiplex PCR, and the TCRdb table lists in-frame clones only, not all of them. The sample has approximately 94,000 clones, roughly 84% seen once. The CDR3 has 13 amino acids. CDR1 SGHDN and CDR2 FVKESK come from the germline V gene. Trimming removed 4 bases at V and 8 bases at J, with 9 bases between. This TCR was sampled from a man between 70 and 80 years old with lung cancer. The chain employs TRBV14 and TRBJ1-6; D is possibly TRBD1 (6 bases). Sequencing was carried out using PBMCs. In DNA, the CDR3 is TGTGCCAGCAGCCCACAGGGCTATTCACCCCTCCACTTT. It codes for CASSPQGYSPLHF. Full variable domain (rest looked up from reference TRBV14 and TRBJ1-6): EAGVTQFPSHSVIEKGQTVTLRCDPISGHDNLYWYRRVMGKEIKFLLHFVKESKQDESGMPNNRFLAERTGGTYSTLKVQPAELEDSGVYFCASSPQGYSPLHFGNGTRLTVT.